The clone carrying this TCR beta chain occurred many times. Antigen specificity is unknown. The J segment lost 4 bases and the V segment lost 7 bases, leaving 10 bases of the junction unmatched. The CDR3 spans 13 residues. Looked up from germline, CDR1 is SQVTM and CDR2 is ANQGSEA. The sample comes from a study of T-cell reconstitution after alpha-beta-depleted transplantation in children. The study, taken as a whole, reports: Where alpha-beta T cells came from about two months after transplant was reportedly several hundred expanded graft clones. Among T cells one year after transplant, newly produced cells accounted for most counts and diversity.

Unique molecular identifiers were incorporated during preparation of the TCRbeta library. TCRdb recomputed calls from the PCR reads with MiXCR, one row per CDR3 protein. The sample contains about 90,000 distinct CDR3 sequences, roughly a sixth of which appear only once. The chain uses TRBV29-1 and TRBJ2-7; 7 bases map to TRBD1. Material: PBMCs, mostly from graft donor cells, obtained 180 days after TCRalphabeta/CD19-depleted stem cell transplant. This receptor was identified in a male patient between 2 and 9 years old who had a stem cell transplant for acute lymphoblastic leukemia, so the T cells may come from the graft donor. The CDR3 DNA reads as TGCAGCGCGAGACAGGGTTCGGGGTACGAGCAGTACTTC. Its translation: CSARQGSGYEQYF.